This TCR beta chain was observed in a study of blood T cells in healthy people across ages. Trimming took off 4 bases at V and 7 bases at J, with 16 bases between the two ends. The CDR3 covers 14 residues. Germline V gene sequence: CDR1 MNHNY, CDR2 SVGAGI (reference sequence). The second PCR ran roughly 7 to 11 cycles with a sample-barcoded 5' primer and J-beta primers. No fewer than 3 million CDR3-containing paired-end reads came from each sample. Each CDR3 protein gets one entry after TCRdb re-called the 5' RACE reads with MiXCR. Of 780,000 or so distinct CDR3 sequences listed, roughly 25% are singletons. This clonotype has a handful of counts. These sequences were also reported in another study, on T cells of mothers and their children. From that report: Barcodes and 2-4 random nucleotides were added by M1S in the second PCR. In related and unrelated pairs alike, thymic selection shapes TCR recombination output, with inherited differences minor.

The chain carries TRBV6-6 and TRBJ1-1, with a tentative D call TRBD1 (6 bases). The clonotype comes from a boy between 10 and 17 years old in good health. The source material was blood. The CDR3 coding sequence is TGTGCCAGCAGTTCAGCTGGGGGAGGGGGTGAAGCTTTCTTT. It codes for CASSSAGGGGEAFF.